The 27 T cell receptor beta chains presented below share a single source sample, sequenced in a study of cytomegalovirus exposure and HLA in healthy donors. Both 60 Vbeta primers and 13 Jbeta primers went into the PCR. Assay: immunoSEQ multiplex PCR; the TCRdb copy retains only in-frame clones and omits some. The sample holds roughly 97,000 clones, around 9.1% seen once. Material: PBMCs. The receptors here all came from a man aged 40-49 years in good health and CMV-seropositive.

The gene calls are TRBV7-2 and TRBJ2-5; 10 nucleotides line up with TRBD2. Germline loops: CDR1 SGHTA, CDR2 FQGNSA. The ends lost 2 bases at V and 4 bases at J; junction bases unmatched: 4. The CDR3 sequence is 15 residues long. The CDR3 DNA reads TGTGCCAGCAGCTTAAAGGGACTAGCGTTAGAGACCCAGTACTTC. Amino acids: CASSLKGLALETQYF. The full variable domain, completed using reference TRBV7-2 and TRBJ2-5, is GAGVSQSPSNKVTEKGKDVELRCDPISGHTALYWYRQSLGQGLEFLIYFQGNSAPDKSGLPSDRFSAERTGGSVSTLTIQRTQQEDSAVYLCASSLKGLALETQYFGPGTRLLVL.

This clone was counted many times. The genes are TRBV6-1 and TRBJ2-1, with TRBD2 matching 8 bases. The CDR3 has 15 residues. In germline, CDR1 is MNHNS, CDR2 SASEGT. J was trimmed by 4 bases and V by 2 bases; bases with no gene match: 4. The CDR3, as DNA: TGTGCCAGCAGTGAAAAGACTAGCGAATACAATGAGCAGTTCTTC. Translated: CASSEKTSEYNEQFF.

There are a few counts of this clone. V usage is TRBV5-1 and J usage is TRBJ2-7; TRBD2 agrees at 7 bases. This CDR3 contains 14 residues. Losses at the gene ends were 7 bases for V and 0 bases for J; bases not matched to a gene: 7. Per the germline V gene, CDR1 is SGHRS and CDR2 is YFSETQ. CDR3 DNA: TGCGCCAGCCGAGGACTAGACAACTCCTACGAGCAGTACTTC. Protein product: CASRGLDNSYEQYF.

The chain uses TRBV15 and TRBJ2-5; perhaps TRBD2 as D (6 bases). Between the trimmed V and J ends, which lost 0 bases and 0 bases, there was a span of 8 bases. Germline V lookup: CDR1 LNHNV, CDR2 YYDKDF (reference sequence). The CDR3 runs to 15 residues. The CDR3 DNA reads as TGTGCCACCAGCAGAGAAGGGAGGAACCAAGAGACCCAGTACTTC. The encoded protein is CATSREGRNQETQYF.

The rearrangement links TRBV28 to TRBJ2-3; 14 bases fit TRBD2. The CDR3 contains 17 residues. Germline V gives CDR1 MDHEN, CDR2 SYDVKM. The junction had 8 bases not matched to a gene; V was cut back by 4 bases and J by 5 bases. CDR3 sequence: CASSSLLGLAGGDTQYF. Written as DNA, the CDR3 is TGTGCCAGCAGTTCTCTTCTAGGACTAGCGGGAGGAGATACGCAGTATTTT.

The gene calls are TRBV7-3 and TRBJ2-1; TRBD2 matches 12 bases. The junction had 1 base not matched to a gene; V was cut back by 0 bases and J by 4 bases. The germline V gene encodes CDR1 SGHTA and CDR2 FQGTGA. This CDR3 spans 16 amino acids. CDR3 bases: TGTGCCAGCAGCTTAACGACTAGCGGGAGATACAATGAGCAGTTCTTC. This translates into CASSLTTSGRYNEQFF.

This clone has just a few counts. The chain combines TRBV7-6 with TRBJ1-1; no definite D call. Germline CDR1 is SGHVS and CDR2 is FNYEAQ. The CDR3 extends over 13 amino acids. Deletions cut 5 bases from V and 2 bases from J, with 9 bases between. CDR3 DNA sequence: TGTGCCAGCAGCCCAGGATCTAACACTGAAGCTTTCTTT. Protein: CASSPGSNTEAFF. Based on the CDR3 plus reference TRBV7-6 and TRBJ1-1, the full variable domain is GAGVSQSPRYKVTKRGQDVALRCDPISGHVSLYWYRQALGQGPEFLTYFNYEAQQDKSGLPNDRFSAERPEGSISTLTIQRTEQRDSAMYRCASSPGSNTEAFFGQGTRLTVV.

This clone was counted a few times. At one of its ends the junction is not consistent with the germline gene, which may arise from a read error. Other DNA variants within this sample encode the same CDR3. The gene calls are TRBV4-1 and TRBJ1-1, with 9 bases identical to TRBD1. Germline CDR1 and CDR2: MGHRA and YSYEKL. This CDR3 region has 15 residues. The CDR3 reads CASSQETGGNTEAFF. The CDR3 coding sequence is TGTGCCAGCAGCCAAGAGACAGGGGGGAACACTGAAGCTTTCTTT.

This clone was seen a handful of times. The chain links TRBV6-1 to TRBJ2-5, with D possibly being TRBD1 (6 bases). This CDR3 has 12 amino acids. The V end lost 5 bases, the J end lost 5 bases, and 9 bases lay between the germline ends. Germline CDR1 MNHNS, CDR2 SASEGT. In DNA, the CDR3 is TGTGCCAGCAGTCAGGACAGCGAGACCCAGTACTTC. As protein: CASSQDSETQYF.

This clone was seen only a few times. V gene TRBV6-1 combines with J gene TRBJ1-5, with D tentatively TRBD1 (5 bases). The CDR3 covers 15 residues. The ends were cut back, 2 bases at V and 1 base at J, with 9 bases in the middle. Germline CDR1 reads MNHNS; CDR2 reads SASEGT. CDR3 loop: CASSEWGGSNQPQHF. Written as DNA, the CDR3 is TGTGCCAGCAGTGAATGGGGGGGGAGCAATCAGCCCCAGCATTTT.

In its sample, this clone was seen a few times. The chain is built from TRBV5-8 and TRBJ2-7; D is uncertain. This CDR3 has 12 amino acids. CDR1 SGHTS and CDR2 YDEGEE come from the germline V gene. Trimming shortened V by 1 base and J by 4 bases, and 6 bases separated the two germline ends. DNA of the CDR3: TGTGCCAGCAGCTTGAGTCGGTACGAGCAGTACTTC. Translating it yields CASSLSRYEQYF.

CDR3 nucleotides: TGTGCCAGCAGTCAAGGACAGCGCTACGAGCAGTACTTC. Residues: CASSQGQRYEQYF. The chain joins TRBV28 to TRBJ2-7; D is perhaps TRBD1 (6 bases). V dropped 5 bases and J dropped 3 bases, with 11 bases sitting between them. The CDR3 loop spans 13 amino acids. CDR1 MDHEN and CDR2 SYDVKM come from the germline V gene.

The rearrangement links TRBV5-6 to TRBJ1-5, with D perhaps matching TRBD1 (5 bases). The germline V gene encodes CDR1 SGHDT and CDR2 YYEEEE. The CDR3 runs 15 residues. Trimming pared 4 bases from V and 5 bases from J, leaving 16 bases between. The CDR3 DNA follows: TGTGCCAGCAGCCAGGGATTGGGTCGCGATCAGCCCCAGCATTTT. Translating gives CASSQGLGRDQPQHF.

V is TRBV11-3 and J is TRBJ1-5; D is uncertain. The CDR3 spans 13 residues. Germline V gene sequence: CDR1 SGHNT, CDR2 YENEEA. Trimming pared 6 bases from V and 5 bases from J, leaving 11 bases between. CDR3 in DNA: TGTGCCAGCAGTCTGAACTACGATCAGCCCCAGCATTTT. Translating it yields CASSLNYDQPQHF. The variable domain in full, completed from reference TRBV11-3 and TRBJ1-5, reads EAGVVQSPRYKIIEKKQPVAFWCNPISGHNTLYWYLQNLGQGPELLIRYENEEAVDDSQLPKDRFSAERLKGVDSTLKIQPAELGDSAVYLCASSLNYDQPQHFGDGTRLSIL.

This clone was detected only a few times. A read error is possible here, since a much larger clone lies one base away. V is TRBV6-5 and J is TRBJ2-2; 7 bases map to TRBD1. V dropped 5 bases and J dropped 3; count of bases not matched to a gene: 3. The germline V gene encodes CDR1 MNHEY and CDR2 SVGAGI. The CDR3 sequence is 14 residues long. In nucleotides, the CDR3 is TGTGCCAGCAGTGCCGGGACAGACACCGGGGAGCTGTTTTTT. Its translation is CASSAGTDTGELFF.

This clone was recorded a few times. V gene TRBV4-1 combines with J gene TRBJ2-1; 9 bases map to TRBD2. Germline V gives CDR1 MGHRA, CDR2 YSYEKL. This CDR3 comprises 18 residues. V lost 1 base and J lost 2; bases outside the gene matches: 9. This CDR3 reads CASSQGGRGKKAYNEQFF. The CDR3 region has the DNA TGCGCCAGCAGCCAAGGCGGGAGGGGTAAGAAAGCCTACAATGAGCAGTTCTTC.

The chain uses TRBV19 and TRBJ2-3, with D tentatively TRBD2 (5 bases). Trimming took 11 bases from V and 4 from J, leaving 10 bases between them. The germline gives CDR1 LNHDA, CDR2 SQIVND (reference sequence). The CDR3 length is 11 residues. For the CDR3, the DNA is TGTGCCTCTACGGAGGCAGATACGCAGTATTTT. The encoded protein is CASTEADTQYF.

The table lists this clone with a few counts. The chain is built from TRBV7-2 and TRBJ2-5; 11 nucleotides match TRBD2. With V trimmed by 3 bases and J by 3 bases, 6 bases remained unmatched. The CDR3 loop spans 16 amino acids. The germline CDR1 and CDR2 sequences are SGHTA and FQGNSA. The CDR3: CASSFTSGGGKETQYF. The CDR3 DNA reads TGTGCCAGCAGCTTCACTAGCGGGGGAGGTAAAGAGACCCAGTACTTC.

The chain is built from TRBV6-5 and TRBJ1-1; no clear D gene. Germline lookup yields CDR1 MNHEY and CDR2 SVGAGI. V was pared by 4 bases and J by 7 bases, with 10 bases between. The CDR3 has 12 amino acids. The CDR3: CASSSSPFEAFF. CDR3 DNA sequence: TGTGCCAGCAGTTCGAGCCCATTTGAAGCTTTCTTT.

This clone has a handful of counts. CDR3 in amino acids: CASSYGQEQFF. The CDR3 bases are TGTGCCAGCAGTTACGGACAGGAGCAGTTCTTC. The rearrangement joins TRBV6-6 to TRBJ2-1; possibly TRBD1 for D (6 bases). There are 11 residues in the CDR3. Germline CDR1 reads MNHNY; CDR2 reads SVGAGI (reference sequence). Trimming shortened V by 2 bases and J by 10 bases, and 6 bases separated the two germline ends.

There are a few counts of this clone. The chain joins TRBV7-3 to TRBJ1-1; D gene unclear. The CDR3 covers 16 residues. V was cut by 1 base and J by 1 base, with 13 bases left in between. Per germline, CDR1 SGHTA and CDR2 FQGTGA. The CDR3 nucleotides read TGTGCCAGCAGCTTAATCCGGTTATGGTGGAACACTGAAGCTTTCTTT. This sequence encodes CASSLIRLWWNTEAFF.

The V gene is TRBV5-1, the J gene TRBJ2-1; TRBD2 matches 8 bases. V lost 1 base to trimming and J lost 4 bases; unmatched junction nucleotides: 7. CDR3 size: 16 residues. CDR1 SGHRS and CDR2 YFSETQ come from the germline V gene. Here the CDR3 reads CASSLSPAGEYNEQFF. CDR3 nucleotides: TGCGCCAGCAGCTTGTCCCCAGCGGGAGAGTACAATGAGCAGTTCTTC.

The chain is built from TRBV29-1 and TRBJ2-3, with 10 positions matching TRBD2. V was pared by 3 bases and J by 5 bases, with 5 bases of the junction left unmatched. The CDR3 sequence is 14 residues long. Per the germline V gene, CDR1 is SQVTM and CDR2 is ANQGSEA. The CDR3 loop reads CSVDPSGGRDTQYF. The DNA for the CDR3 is TGCAGCGTTGACCCTAGCGGGGGACGAGATACGCAGTATTTT.

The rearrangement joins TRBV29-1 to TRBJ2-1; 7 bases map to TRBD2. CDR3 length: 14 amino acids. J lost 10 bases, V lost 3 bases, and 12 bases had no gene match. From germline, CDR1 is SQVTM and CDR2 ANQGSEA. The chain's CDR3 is CSVDRGSSGREQFF. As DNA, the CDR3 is TGCAGCGTTGATAGGGGTTCTAGCGGAAGGGAGCAGTTCTTC.

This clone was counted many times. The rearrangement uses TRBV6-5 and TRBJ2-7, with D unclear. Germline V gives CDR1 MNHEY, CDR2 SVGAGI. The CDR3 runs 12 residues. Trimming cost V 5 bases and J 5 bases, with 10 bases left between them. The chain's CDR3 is CASSKSYNEQYF. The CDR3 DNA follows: TGTGCCAGCAGTAAGAGCTATAACGAGCAGTACTTC.

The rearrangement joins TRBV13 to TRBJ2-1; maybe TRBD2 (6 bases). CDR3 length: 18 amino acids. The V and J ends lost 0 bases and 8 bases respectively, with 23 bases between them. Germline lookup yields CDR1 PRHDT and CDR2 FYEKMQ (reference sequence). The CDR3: CASSLGGRTKTLEDEQFF. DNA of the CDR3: TGTGCCAGCAGCTTAGGGGGGAGGACTAAGACCCTGGAGGATGAGCAGTTCTTC.

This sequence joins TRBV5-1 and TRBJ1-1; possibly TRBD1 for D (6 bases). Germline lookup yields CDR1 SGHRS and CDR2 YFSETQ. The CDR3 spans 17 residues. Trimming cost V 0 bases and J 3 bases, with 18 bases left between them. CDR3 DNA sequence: TGCGCCAGCAGCTTGGAACGCTCAGGGGCTGGGTACACTGAAGCTTTCTTT. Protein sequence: CASSLERSGAGYTEAFF. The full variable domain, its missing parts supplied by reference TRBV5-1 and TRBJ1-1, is KAGVTQTPRYLIKTRGQQVTLSCSPISGHRSVSWYQQTPGQGLQFLFEYFSETQRNKGNFPGRFSGRQFSNSRSEMNVSTLELGDSALYLCASSLERSGAGYTEAFFGQGTRLTVV.